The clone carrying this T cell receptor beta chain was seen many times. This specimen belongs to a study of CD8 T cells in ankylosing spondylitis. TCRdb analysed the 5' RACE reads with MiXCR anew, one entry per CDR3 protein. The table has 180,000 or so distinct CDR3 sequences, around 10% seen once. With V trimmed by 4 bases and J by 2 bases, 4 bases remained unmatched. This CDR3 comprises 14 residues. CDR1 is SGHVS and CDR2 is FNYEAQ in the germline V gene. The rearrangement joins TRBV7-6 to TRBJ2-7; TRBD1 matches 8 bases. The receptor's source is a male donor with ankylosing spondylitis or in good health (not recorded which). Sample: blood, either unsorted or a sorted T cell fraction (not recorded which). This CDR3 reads CASSWGTGPYEQYF. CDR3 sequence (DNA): TGTGCCAGCAGCTGGGGGACAGGCCCCTACGAGCAGTACTTC.